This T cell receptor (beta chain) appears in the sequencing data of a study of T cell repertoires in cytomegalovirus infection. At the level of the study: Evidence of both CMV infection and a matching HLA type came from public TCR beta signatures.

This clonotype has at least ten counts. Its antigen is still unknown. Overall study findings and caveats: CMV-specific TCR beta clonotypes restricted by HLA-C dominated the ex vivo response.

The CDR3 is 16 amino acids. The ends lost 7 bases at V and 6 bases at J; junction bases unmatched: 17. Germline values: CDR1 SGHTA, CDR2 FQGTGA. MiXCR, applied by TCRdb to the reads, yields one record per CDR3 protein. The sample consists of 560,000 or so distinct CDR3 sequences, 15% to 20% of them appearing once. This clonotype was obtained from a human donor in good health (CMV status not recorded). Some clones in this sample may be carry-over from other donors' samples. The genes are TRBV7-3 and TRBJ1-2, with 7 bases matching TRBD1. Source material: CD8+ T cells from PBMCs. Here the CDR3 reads CASMSLRGGGWNGYTF. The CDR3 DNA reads TGTGCCAGCATGAGTCTAAGAGGGGGCGGATGGAATGGCTACACCTTC.